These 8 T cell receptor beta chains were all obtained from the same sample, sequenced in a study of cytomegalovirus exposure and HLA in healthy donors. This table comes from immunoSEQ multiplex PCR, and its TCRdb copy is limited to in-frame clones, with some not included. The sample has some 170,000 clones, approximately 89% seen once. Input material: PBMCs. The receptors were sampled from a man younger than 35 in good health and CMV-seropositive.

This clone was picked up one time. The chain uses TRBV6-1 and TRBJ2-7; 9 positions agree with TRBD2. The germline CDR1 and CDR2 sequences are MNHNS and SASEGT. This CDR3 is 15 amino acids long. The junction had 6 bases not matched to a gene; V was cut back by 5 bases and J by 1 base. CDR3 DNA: TGTGCCAGCAGTTCGGTAACTAGCGGGTCCTACGAGCAGTACTTC. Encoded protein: CASSSVTSGSYEQYF.

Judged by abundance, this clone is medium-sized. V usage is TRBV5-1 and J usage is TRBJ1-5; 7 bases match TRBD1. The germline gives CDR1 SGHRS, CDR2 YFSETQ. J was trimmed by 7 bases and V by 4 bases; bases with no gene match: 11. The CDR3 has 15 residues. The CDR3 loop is CASSTCEGARQPQHF. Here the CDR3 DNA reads TGCGCCAGCAGCACATGCGAGGGGGCGAGGCAGCCCCAGCATTTT.

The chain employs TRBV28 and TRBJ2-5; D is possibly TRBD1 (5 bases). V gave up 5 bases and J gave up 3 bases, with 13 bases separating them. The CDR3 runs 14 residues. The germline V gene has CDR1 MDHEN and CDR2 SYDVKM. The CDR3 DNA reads TGTGCCAGCAGTCTGACGACAGCCAAAGAGACCCAGTACTTC. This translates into CASSLTTAKETQYF.

The DNA for the CDR3 is TGTGCCAGCAGCTTAGCTCGGTGGGAGAGCGTTGCGGGGGAGCAGTACTTC. Translation: CASSLARWESVAGEQYF. The chain employs TRBV11-2 and TRBJ2-7; the D gene is possibly TRBD2 (6 bases). V lost 1 base to trimming and J lost 7 bases, with 23 bases between them. The CDR3 contains 17 residues. Germline lookup yields CDR1 SGHAT and CDR2 FQNNGV.

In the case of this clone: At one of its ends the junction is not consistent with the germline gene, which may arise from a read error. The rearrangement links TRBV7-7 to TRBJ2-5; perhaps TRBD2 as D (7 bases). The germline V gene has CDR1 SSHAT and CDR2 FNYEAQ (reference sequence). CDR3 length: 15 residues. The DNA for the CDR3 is TGTGCTAGCAGCTTAAGGGGGGGGACCGAAGAGACCCAGTACTTC. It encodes CASSLRGGTEETQYF.

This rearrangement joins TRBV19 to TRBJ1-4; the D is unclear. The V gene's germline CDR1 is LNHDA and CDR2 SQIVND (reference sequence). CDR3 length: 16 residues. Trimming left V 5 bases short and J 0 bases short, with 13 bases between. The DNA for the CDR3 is TGTGCCAGTAGTGCTCGGACGGGAGCAACTAATGAAAAACTGTTTTTT. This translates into CASSARTGATNEKLFF.

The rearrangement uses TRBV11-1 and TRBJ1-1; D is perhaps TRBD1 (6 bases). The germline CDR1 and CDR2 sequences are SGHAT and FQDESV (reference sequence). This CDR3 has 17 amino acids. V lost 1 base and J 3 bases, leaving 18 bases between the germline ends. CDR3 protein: CASSLGIQGSWDTEAFF. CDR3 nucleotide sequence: TGTGCCAGCAGCTTAGGTATCCAGGGGAGTTGGGACACTGAAGCTTTCTTT.

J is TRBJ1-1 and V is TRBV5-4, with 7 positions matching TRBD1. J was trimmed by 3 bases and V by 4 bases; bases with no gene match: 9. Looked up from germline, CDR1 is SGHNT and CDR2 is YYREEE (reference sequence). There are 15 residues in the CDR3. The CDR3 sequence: CASSGGTGQHTEAFF. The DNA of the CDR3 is TGTGCCAGCAGCGGGGGCACGGGACAGCACACTGAAGCTTTCTTT.